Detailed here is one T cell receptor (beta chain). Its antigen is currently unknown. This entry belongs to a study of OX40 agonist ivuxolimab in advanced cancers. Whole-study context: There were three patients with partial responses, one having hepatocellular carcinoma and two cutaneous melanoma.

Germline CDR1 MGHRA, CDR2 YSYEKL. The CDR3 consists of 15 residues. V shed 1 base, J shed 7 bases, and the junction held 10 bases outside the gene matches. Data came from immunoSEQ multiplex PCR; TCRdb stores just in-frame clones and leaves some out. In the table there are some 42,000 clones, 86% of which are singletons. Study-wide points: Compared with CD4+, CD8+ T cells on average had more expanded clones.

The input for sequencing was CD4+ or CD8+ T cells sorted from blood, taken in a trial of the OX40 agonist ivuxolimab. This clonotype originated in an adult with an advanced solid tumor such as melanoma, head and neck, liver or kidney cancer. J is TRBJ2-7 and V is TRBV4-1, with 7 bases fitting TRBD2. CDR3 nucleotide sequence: TGCGCCAGCAGCCAAGGGGGAGGGGTCGCCTGGGAGCAGTACTTC. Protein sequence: CASSQGGGVAWEQYF.